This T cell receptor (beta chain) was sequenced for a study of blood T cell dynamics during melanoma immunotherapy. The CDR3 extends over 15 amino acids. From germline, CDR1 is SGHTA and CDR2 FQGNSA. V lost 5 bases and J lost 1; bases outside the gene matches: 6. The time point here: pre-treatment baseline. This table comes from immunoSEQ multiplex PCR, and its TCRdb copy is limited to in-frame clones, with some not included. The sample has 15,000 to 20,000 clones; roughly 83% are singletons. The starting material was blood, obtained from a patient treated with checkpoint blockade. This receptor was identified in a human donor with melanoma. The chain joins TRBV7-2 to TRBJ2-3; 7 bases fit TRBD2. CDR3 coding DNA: TGTGCCAGCAGCCGAAGCGGGGAACGCACAGATACGCAGTATTTT. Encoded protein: CASSRSGERTDTQYF.